This is a list of T cell receptor beta chains from one sample in a study of shared clonotypes between healthy human individuals. Produced via immunoSEQ multiplex PCR; TCRdb's table is partial and in-frame only. This sample has around 980,000 clones, with roughly 74% found just once. The source material was memory CD4+ T cells from PBMCs. Receptor source: a man aged 18 to 35 in good health. Some clones in this sample may be carry-over from other donors' samples. Both conserved end residues are part of each CDR3. Fields, in order: J gene, V gene, clone size, D gene, CDR3 DNA, CDR3 protein. The D gene is left open where the match is weak. Rows may omit the clone size; those that give it use once, few, many or a size class.

TRBJ2-7,TRBV5-1,NA,TRBD1,TGCGCCAGTACCTCCGGGACAGGTATTGACTACGAGCAGTACTTC,CASTSGTGIDYEQYF
TRBJ2-1,TRBV21-1,NA,NA,TGTGCCAGCAGCAAAGTCATTTGCGAAGCGGGGGAACGAGAGCAGTTCTTC,CASSKVICEAGEREQFF
TRBJ1-3,TRBV16,NA,TRBD1,TGTGCCAGCAGACCCGACAGGGGCGACGGAAACACCATATATTTT,CASRPDRGDGNTIYF
TRBJ2-2,TRBV28,NA,TRBD2,TGTGCCAGCAGAACTAGCGGGGCGTCGAACACCGGGGAGCTGTTTTTT,CASRTSGASNTGELFF
TRBJ1-3,TRBV4-2,NA,NA,TGTGCCAGCAGCCAAGGGGGGGGGACGGACACCATATATTTT,CASSQGGGTDTIYF
TRBJ1-1,TRBV7-3,NA,TRBD1,TGTGCCAGCAGCTCAGTACCGGGACAGGGGATGAACACTGAAGCTTTCTTT,CASSSVPGQGMNTEAFF
TRBJ1-4,TRBV11-1,NA,TRBD1,TGTGCCAGCAGCCGGGGACAGTCGAGGGATGAAAAACTGTTTTTT,CASSRGQSRDEKLFF
TRBJ2-7,TRBV11-1,NA,NA,TGTGCCAGCGGCCGGACACTTGAGGAGCAGTACTTC,CASGRTLEEQYF
TRBJ1-2,TRBV7-2,NA,TRBD1,TGTGCCAGCAGCCCGGGACAGGGTAACTATGGCTACACCTTC,CASSPGQGNYGYTF
TRBJ1-5,TRBV27,few,NA,TGTGCCAGCAGCCGCCTACAGAACAATCAGCCCCAGCATTTT,CASSRLQNNQPQHF
TRBJ2-7,TRBV6-6,NA,NA,TGTGCCAGCAGGCTCGCAGGGGGGAGGGCCTACGAGCAGTACTTC,CASRLAGGRAYEQYF
TRBJ2-3,TRBV4-2,NA,TRBD2,TGTGCCAGCAGCCACTCCCAGGGGACTAGCGGCACAGATACGCAGTATTTT,CASSHSQGTSGTDTQYF
TRBJ2-3,TRBV18,NA,TRBD1,TGTGCCAGCTCACCTGGGACAGGGGGCTTAGATACGCAGTATTTT,CASSPGTGGLDTQYF
TRBJ1-4,TRBV29-1,NA,NA,TGCAGCGTGGCACCAGGGCCGGGTAATGAAAAACTGTTTTTT,CSVAPGPGNEKLFF
TRBJ2-1,TRBV9,NA,TRBD2,TGTGCCAGCTCCGGTGGGCGGGGGGCTCGTGAGCAGTTCTTC,CASSGGRGAREQFF
TRBJ1-2,TRBV25-1,NA,NA,TGTGCCAGCAGTGACGCGGTGACCCACTCGGACTATGGCTACACCTTC,CASSDAVTHSDYGYTF
TRBJ1-3,TRBV18,NA,TRBD1,TGTGCCAGCTCGCCGGAATCCGGGACAGGGATGGCCATATATTTT,CASSPESGTGMAIYF
TRBJ2-4,TRBV5-8,NA,NA,TGTGCCAGCAGCTTGGCCGTACTAGCCAAAAACATTCAGTACTTC,CASSLAVLAKNIQYF
TRBJ2-7,TRBV7-2,NA,TRBD1,TGTGCCAGCAGCTTAGCGCTTGACGGGACAGGGGCCTACGAGCAGTACTTC,CASSLALDGTGAYEQYF
TRBJ2-6,TRBV7-2,NA,TRBD1,TGTGCCAGCAGCTTAGTACAGGGGTCTGGGGCCAACGTCCTGACTTTC,CASSLVQGSGANVLTF
TRBJ2-3,TRBV5-6,NA,NA,TGTGCCAGCAGCTTGCAGGGAATGGACACAGATACGCAGTATTTT,CASSLQGMDTDTQYF
TRBJ1-5,TRBV5-1,NA,NA,TGCGCCAGCAGCTTGGGGTCGGATAGCAATCAGCCCCAGCATTTT,CASSLGSDSNQPQHF
TRBJ1-5,TRBV6-1,NA,NA,TGTGCCAGCTTGACGGTTTATAGCAATCAGCCCCAGCATTTT,CASLTVYSNQPQHF
TRBJ2-1,TRBV7-9,NA,TRBD2,TGTGCCAGCGAGGAGCGGGAGGGTCCCTCCTACAATGAGCAGTTCTTC,CASEEREGPSYNEQFF
TRBJ2-3,TRBV5-1,NA,NA,TGCGCCAGCAGCTTGGCCTCGGGGGATACGCAGTATTTT,CASSLASGDTQYF
TRBJ2-2,TRBV5-4,NA,NA,TGTGCCAGCAGCTTGGTAGGGGTTGGGACCGGGGAGCTGTTTTTT,CASSLVGVGTGELFF
TRBJ2-5,TRBV28,NA,TRBD2,TGTGCCAGCAGTTCCAGCGGGAGCGATGCGGAGACCCAGTACTTC,CASSSSGSDAETQYF
TRBJ1-1,TRBV7-3,NA,TRBD1,TGTGCCAGCAGCTCGACAGGGGGCAAGAACACTGAAGCTTTCTTT,CASSSTGGKNTEAFF
TRBJ1-1,TRBV30,NA,NA,TGTGCCTGGAGTGTTAAAAGGGGACGAACGAACACTGAAGCTTTCTTT,CAWSVKRGRTNTEAFF
TRBJ1-5,TRBV27,NA,NA,TGTGCCAGCAGCAGCAGATTCAATCAGCCCCAGCATTTT,CASSSRFNQPQHF
TRBJ1-5,TRBV27,NA,NA,TGTGCCAGCAGTTTATTATATGGCAATCAGCCCCAGCATTTT,CASSLLYGNQPQHF
TRBJ1-3,TRBV2,NA,NA,TGTGCCAGCAGATCCGACAGGTTCTCTGGAAACACCATATATTTT,CASRSDRFSGNTIYF
TRBJ2-7,TRBV29-1,few,TRBD2,TGCAGCGTTCTTGTCGCGGGGGACGAACAGTACTTC,CSVLVAGDEQYF
TRBJ2-4,TRBV4-3,once,NA,TGCGCCAGCAGCCAGGGAGACAGAAACATTCAGTACTTC,CASSQGDRNIQYF
TRBJ1-4,TRBV30,NA,NA,TGTGCCTGGGGGCAGGGAACTAATGAAAAACTGTTTTTT,CAWGQGTNEKLFF